This T cell receptor (beta chain) was retrieved from a study of blood T cell repertoires in COVID-19. Turning to the study itself: Acute and convalescent COVID-19 samples came from the United States, Italy and Spain.

Germline V gene data show CDR1 as LNHNV and CDR2 as YYDKDF (reference sequence). With 1 base removed from V and 13 bases from J, the gap between germline ends came to 13 bases. The CDR3 spans 12 residues. In the authors' workflow: By means of reference gene primer amplification, nucleated cell counts were estimated. Sequenced by immunoSEQ multiplex PCR; TCRdb stores in-frame clones only, minus some. The V and J calls and clone size are taken from that table; D and trimming were inferred from the DNA. The sample lists roughly 80,000 clones, 90% to 95% seen once, with 1.5% to 2% in the top ten. The chain is built from TRBV15 and TRBJ1-2; the D is unclear. The specimen sequenced was peripheral blood. This receptor was obtained from a man in his sixties with acute or convalescent COVID-19. The CDR3 nucleotides are TGTGCCACCAGCAGAGTGGGCGGGGATTGCACCTTC. It translates to CATSRVGGDCTF. Together with reference TRBV15 and TRBJ1-2, the CDR3 gives the full variable domain: DAMVIQNPRYQVTQFGKPVTLSCSQTLNHNVMYWYQQKSSQAPKLLFHYYDKDFNNEADTPDNFQSRRPNTSFCFLDIRSPGLGDTAMYLCATSRVGGDCTFGSGTRLTVV.